This entry describes one T cell receptor (beta chain). The data stem from a study of blood T cell repertoires in COVID-19. Study-wide context: Acute-phase and convalescent COVID-19 samples originated in the United States, Italy and Spain. Sample material is recorded as cDNA or gDNA derived from T cells, B-cell-depleted T cells, or PBMCs.

Authors' methods: Amplification with reference gene primers provided the estimates of nucleated cell counts. Here immunoSEQ multiplex PCR was the method, and the copy in TCRdb shows in-frame clones only, minus some. That table furnishes V, J and clone size, whereas the DNA furnished D and trimming. The sample has 65,000 to 100,000 clones, approximately 80% seen once. CDR3 length: 16 residues. The germline V gene has CDR1 SGHNT and CDR2 YENEEA. The ends were cut back, 5 bases at V and 1 base at J, with 17 bases in the middle. Sequenced input: peripheral blood. This chain links TRBV11-3 with TRBJ1-2; a weak D match, TRBD1 (5 bases). The sequence was obtained from a woman aged 80 or over with acute or convalescent COVID-19. CDR3 protein: CASSPRGEGSNYGYTF. The CDR3 DNA reads as TGTGCCAGCAGCCCCCGAGGGGAGGGTAGTAACTATGGCTACACCTTC. Drawing the rest from reference TRBV11-3 and TRBJ1-2, the complete variable domain is EAGVVQSPRYKIIEKKQPVAFWCNPISGHNTLYWYLQNLGQGPELLIRYENEEAVDDSQLPKDRFSAERLKGVDSTLKIQPAELGDSAVYLCASSPRGEGSNYGYTFGSGTRLTVV.